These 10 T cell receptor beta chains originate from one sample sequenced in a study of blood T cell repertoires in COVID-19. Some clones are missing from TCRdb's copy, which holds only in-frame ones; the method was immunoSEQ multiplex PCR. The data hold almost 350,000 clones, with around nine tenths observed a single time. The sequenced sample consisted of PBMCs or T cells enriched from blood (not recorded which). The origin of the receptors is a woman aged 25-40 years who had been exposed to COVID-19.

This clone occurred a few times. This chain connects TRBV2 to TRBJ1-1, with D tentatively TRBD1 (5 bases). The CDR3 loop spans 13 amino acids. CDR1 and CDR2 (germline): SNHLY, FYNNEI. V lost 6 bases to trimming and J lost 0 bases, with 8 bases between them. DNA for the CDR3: TGTGCCAGCAGGGACACCTTGAACACTGAAGCTTTCTTT. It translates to CASRDTLNTEAFF.

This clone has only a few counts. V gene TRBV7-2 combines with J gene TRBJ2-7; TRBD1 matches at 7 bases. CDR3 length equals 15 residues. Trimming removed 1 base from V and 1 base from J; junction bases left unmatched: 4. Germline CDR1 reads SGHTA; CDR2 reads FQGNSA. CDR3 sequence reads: CASSLGVRGSYEQYF. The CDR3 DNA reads TGTGCCAGCAGCTTAGGGGTCAGGGGGTCCTACGAGCAGTACTTC.

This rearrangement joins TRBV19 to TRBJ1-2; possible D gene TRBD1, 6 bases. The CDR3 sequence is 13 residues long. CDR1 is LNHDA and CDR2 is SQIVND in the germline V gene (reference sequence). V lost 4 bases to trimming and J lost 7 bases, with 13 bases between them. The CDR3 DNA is TGTGCCAGTAGTACCAACGACAGGACTGGCTACACCTTC. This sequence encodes CASSTNDRTGYTF.

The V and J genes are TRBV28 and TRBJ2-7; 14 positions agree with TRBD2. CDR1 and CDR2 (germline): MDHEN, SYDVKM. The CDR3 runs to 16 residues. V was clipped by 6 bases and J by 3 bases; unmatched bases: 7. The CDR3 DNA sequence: TGTGCCAGCAGAGATGGGACTAGCGGGAGTAACTACGAGCAGTACTTC. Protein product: CASRDGTSGSNYEQYF.

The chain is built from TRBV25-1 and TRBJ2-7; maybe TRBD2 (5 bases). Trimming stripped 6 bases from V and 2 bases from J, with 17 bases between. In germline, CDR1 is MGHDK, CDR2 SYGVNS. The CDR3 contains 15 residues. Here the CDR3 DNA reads TGTGCCAGCAGGGGGTCGACGAGGGTACCCTACGAGCAGTACTTC. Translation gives CASRGSTRVPYEQYF.

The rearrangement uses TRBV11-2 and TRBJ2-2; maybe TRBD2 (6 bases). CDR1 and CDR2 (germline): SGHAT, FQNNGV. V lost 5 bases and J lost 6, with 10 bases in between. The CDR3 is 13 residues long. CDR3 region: CASSRRLAGELFF. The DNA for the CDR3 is TGTGCCAGCAGCCGCCGACTAGCCGGGGAGCTGTTTTTT.

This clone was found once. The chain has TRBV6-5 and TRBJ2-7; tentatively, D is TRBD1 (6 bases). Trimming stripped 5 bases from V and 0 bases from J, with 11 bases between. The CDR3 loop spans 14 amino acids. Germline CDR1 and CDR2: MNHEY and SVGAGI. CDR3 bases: TGTGCCAGCAGTCTTCGGGACAACTCCTACGAGCAGTACTTC. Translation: CASSLRDNSYEQYF.

CDR3 bases: TGCGCCAGCAGCTTTAAGGTGGCGGGAGGCCTGAGAGAGCAGTACTTC. It yields the protein CASSFKVAGGLREQYF. V is TRBV4-1 and J is TRBJ2-7, with 8 bases identical to TRBD2. Germline V gene data show CDR1 as MGHRA and CDR2 as YSYEKL. Trimming cost V 5 bases and J 7 bases; bases outside gene matches: 16. There are 16 residues in the CDR3.

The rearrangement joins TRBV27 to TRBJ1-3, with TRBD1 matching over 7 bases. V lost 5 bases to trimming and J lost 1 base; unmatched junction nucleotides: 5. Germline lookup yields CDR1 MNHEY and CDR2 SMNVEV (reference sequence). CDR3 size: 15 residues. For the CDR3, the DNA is TGTGCCAGCAGTCCCCAGACAGGGTCTGGAAACACCATATATTTT. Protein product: CASSPQTGSGNTIYF.

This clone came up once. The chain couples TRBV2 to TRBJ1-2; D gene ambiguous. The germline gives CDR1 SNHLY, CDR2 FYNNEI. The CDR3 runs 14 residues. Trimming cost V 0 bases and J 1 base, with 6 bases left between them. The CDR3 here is CASSEAPGNYGYTF. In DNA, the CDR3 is TGTGCCAGCAGTGAAGCGCCGGGTAACTATGGCTACACCTTC.